The 4 T cell receptor beta chains below were found in one sample sequenced in a study of blood T cells in healthy people across ages. A second PCR, run for about 6 to 11 cycles, used a sample-barcoded 5' primer plus a J-beta primer mix. A single record per CDR3 protein comes from TCRdb applying MiXCR to the 5' RACE reads. The data contain about 970,000 distinct CDR3 sequences, roughly 47% of them singletons. Sequencing input: blood. These receptors all come from a woman aged 55 to 70 in good health.

This clonotype was seen more than once but under ten times. The J gene is TRBJ2-1, the V gene TRBV12-3 or TRBV12-4, with a weak D call TRBD2 (6 bases). V lost 7 bases and J lost 6, with 13 bases in between. The CDR3 length is 13 residues. The CDR3 nucleotides read TGTGCCAGCAACCGGGGGTCGGTCAATGAGCAGTTCTTC. Translated, it gives CASNRGSVNEQFF.

The chain is built from TRBV20-1 and TRBJ1-1; 9 bases match TRBD1. CDR3 length: 12 amino acids. Germline V gene lookup returns CDR1 DFQATT and CDR2 SNEGSKA (reference sequence). Trimming at V came to 6 bases and at J to 5 bases, leaving 4 bases not matched to a gene. The CDR3 loop is CSAQGAVTEAFF. In DNA, the CDR3 is TGCAGTGCACAGGGGGCTGTAACTGAAGCTTTCTTT.

The chain joins TRBV12-3 or TRBV12-4 to TRBJ2-3; D remains ambiguous. This CDR3 is 14 amino acids long. Trimming removed 4 bases from V and 13 bases from J, with 21 bases in between. CDR3 nucleotide sequence: TGTGCCAGCAGTTACCGCCAAAGAGCAGATGTGGAGTATTTT. Its protein product is CASSYRQRADVEYF.

The V and J genes are TRBV7-2 and TRBJ1-4; D is possibly TRBD1 (5 bases). The CDR3 extends over 16 amino acids. The V end lost 1 base, the J end lost 8 bases, and 17 bases lay between the germline ends. Germline V gene sequence: CDR1 SGHTA, CDR2 FQGNSA. Written as DNA, the CDR3 is TGTGCCAGCAGCTTAGGGGTGCGGGGCGTTGGGGAAAAACTGTTTTTT. Amino acid sequence: CASSLGVRGVGEKLFF.